This TCR beta chain emerged from a study of shared clonotypes between healthy human individuals. Deep-level running was used for the assay. Generated by immunoSEQ multiplex PCR, the TCRdb table keeps only in-frame clones and is missing some. The sample lists around 2.5 million clones, 80% to 95% occurring once. Germline V lookup: CDR1 MDHEN, CDR2 SYDVKM. With 7 bases clipped from V and 10 bases from J, the junction kept 8 bases outside the gene matches. This CDR3 spans 14 amino acids. The J gene is TRBJ1-6, the V gene TRBV28; 9 nucleotides agree with TRBD1. This TCR derives from a man between 18 and 35 years old in good health. Some clones in this sample may be carry-over from other donors' samples. What was sequenced was naive CD4+ T cells from PBMCs. Described subset: CD45RA+ positively selected. The chain's CDR3 is CASTDGTGSSPLHF. The CDR3 region has the DNA TGTGCCAGCACCGACGGGACAGGGAGCTCACCCCTCCACTTT. The full variable domain, in which reference TRBV28 and TRBJ1-6 provide the parts outside the CDR3, is DVKVTQSSRYLVKRTGEKVFLECVQDMDHENMFWYRQDPGLGLRLIYFSYDVKMKEKGDIPEGYSVSREKKERFSLILESASTNQTSMYLCASTDGTGSSPLHFGNGTRLTVT.